This TCR beta chain was sequenced during a study of CD8+CD57+ T cells in acquired aplastic anemia. Sequencing involved patients with CD8+CD57+ cell expansion previously shown by flow cytometry. TCR beta VDJ combinations and CDR3 sequences were profiled from genomic DNA. TCRdb analysed the reads with MiXCR anew, one entry per CDR3 protein. The sample has about 240,000 distinct CDR3 sequences, approximately 50% seen once. Ten or more counts support this clonotype. This CDR3 spans 14 amino acids. The germline CDR1 and CDR2 sequences are SGHNT and YYREEE (reference sequence). V lost 3 bases, J lost 5 bases, and 6 bases stayed unmatched.

Sequencing was carried out using sorted CD4+, CD8+, or CD8+CD57+ T cells (not recorded which) from PBMCs. The chain is built from TRBV5-4 and TRBJ1-1; 8 nucleotides line up with TRBD1. The source of this sequence is a human donor with aplastic anemia. The CDR3 loop reads CASSWTGRRTEAFF. As DNA, the CDR3 is TGTGCCAGCAGCTGGACAGGGCGAAGGACTGAAGCTTTCTTT.